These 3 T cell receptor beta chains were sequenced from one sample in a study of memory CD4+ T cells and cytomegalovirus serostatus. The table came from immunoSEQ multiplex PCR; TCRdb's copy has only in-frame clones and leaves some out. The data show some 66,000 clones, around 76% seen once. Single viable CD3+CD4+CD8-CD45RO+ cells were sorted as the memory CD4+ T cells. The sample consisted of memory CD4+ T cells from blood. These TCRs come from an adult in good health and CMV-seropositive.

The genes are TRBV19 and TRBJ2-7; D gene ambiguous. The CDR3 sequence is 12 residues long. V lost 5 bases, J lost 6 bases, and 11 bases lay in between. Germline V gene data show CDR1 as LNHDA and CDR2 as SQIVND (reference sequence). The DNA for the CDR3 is TGTGCCAGTAGTGATCCTTATAGCGAGCAGTACTTC. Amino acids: CASSDPYSEQYF.

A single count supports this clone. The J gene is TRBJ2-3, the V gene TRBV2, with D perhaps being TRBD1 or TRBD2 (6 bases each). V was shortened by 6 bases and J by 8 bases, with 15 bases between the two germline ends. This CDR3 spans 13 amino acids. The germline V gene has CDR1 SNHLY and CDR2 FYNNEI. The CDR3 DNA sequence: TGTGCCAGCAGAGACGGGGGCTCCGGTACGCAGTATTTT. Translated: CASRDGGSGTQYF.

CDR3 amino acids: CASTPRGDPTLDYGYTF. DNA of the CDR3: TGTGCCAGCACCCCTAGGGGGGACCCGACACTGGACTATGGCTACACCTTC. The chain couples TRBV2 to TRBJ1-2, with D possibly being TRBD1 (6 bases). Trimming cost V 7 bases and J 3 bases, with 24 bases left between them. Per germline, CDR1 SNHLY and CDR2 FYNNEI. This CDR3 is built from 17 residues.